This T cell receptor beta chain was sequenced in a study of T cell responses to AZD1222 COVID-19 vaccine. At the level of the study: Second-dose recipients at about 4 or about 12 weeks were treated as one pooled group.

Worth noting for this clone: Its antigen is as yet unknown.

Sequencing was performed with immunoSEQ multiplex PCR; in TCRdb, only in-frame clones are kept and a portion is missing. Among over 100,000 clones listed, approximately 86% were seen once. Germline V gene lookup returns CDR1 LGHDT and CDR2 YNNKEL (reference sequence). V shed 0 bases and J shed 5 bases, with 7 bases lying between them. The CDR3 has 13 amino acids. Study conclusions and caveats: Unmutated regions of variants are reportedly targeted by nearly half of spike-specific TCRs.

The clonotype originates from an adult in good health. This chain connects TRBV3-1 (or the pseudogene TRBV3-2) to TRBJ2-5; D unresolved. Sequencing used peripheral blood, obtained on day 0 of AZD1222 vaccination. The CDR3 DNA follows: TGTGCCAGCAGCCAAGAAATCGGTGAGACCCAGTACTTC. It is translated as CASSQEIGETQYF.